The present T cell receptor beta chain was sequenced within a study of glioma-infiltrating T cells after dendritic cell vaccination. Germline CDR1 reads SGHTA; CDR2 reads FQGNSA. Trimming removed 2 bases from V and 9 bases from J, with 14 bases in between. The length of the CDR3 is 13 residues. Sequencing used immunoSEQ multiplex PCR; TCRdb keeps in-frame clones, though not all of them. Among approximately 90,000 clones, about 85% were seen once, and the ten largest hold roughly 2.9%. This sequence joins TRBV7-2 and TRBJ2-7; D is possibly TRBD1 (5 bases). This specimen consisted of blood, obtained before dendritic cell vaccination. The sequence was collected from a human donor with glioblastoma. The CDR3 nucleotides are TGTGCCAGCAGCTTATTAACAGGCGATGCGCAGTACTTC. Its protein is CASSLLTGDAQYF.